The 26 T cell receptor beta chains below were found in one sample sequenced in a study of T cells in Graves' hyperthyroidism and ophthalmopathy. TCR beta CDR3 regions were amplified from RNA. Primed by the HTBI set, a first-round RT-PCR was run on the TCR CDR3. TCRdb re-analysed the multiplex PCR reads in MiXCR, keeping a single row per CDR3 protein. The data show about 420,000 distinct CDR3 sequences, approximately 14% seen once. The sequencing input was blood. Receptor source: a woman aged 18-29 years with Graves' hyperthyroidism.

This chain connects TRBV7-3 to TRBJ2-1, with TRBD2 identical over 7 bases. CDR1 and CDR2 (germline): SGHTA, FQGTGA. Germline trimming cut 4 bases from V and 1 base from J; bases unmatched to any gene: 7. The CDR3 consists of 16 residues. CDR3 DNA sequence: TGTGCCAGCAGCTCCCCGGCGGGAGTATCCTACAATGAGCAGTTCTTC. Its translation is CASSSPAGVSYNEQFF.

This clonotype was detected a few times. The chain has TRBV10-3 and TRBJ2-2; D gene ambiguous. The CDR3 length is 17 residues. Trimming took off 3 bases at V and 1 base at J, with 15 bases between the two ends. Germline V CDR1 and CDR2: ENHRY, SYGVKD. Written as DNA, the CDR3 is TGTGCCATCAGTGACTGGTCAGGCGAAAAGAACACCGGGGAGCTGTTTTTT. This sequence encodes CAISDWSGEKNTGELFF.

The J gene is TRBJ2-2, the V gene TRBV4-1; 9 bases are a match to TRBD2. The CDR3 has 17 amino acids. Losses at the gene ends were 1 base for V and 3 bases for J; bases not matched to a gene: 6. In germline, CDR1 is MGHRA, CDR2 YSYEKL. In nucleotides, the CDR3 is TGCGCCAGCAGCCAAGGGGTAGCGGGAGAGCACACCGGGGAGCTGTTTTTT. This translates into CASSQGVAGEHTGELFF.

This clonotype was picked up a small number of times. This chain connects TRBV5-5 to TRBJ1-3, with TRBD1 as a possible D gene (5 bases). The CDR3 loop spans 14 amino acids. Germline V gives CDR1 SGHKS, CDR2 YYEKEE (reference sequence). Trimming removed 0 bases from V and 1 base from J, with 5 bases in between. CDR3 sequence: CASSLGGSGNTIYF. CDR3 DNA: TGTGCCAGCAGCTTGGGGGGGTCTGGAAACACCATATATTTT.

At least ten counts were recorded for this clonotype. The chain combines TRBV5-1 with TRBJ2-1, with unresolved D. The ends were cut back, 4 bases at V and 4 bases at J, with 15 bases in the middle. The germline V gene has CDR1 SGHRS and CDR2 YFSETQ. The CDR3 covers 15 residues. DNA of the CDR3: TGCGCCAGCAGCCAAGGGTCGACGGGTTACAATGAGCAGTTCTTC. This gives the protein CASSQGSTGYNEQFF.

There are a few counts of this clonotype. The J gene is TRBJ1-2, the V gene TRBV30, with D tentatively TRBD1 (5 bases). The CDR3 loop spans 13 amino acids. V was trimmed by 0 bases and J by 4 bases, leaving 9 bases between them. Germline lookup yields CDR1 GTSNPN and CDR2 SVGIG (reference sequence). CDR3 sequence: CAWSVGVGYGYTF. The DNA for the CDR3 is TGTGCCTGGAGTGTAGGGGTGGGCTATGGCTACACCTTC.

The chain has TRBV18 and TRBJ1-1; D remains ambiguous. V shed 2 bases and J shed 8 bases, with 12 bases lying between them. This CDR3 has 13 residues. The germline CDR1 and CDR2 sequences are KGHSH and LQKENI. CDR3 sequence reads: CASSPGGFPEAFF. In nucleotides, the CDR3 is TGTGCCAGCTCACCAGGCGGCTTTCCCGAAGCTTTCTTT.

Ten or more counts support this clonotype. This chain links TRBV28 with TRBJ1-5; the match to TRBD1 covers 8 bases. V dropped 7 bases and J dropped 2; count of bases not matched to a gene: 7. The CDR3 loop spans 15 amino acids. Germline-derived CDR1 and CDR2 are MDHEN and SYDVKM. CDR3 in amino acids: CASIMDRAGNQPQHF. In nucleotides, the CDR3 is TGTGCCAGCATAATGGACAGGGCAGGCAATCAGCCCCAGCATTTT.

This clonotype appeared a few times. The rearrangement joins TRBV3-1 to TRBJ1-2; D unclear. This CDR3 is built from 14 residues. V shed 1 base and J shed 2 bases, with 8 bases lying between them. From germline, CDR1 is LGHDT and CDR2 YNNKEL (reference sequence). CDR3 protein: CASSQAGGNYGYTF. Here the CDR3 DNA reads TGTGCCAGCAGCCAAGCAGGCGGCAACTATGGCTACACCTTC.

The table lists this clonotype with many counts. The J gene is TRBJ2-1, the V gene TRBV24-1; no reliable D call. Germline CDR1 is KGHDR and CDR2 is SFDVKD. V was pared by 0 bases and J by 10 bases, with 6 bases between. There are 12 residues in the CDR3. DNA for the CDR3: TGTGCCACCAGTGATTTGCTAATGGAGCAGTTCTTC. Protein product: CATSDLLMEQFF.

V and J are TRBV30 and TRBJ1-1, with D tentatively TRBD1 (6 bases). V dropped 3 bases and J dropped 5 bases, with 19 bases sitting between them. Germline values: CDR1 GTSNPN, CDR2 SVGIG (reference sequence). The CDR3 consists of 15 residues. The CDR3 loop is CAWRRGRAGGTEAFF. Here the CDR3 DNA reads TGTGCCTGGAGAAGGGGGAGAGCCGGGGGAACTGAAGCTTTCTTT.

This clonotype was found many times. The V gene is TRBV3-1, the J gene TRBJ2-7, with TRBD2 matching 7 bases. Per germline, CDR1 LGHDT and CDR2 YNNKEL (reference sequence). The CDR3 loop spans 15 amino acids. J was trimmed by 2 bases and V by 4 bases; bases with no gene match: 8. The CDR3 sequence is CASSPYHGLAYEQYF. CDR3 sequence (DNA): TGTGCCAGCAGCCCTTACCACGGACTAGCCTACGAGCAGTACTTC.

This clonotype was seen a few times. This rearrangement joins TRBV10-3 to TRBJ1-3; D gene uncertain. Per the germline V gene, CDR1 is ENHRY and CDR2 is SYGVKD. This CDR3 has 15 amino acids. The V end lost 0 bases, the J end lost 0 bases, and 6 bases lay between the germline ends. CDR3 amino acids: CAISESRVSGNTIYF. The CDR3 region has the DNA TGTGCCATCAGTGAGTCCCGGGTCTCTGGAAACACCATATATTTT.

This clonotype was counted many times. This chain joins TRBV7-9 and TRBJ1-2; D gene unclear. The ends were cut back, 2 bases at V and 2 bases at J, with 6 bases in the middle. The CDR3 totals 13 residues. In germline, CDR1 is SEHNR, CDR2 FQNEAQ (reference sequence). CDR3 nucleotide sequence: TGTGCCAGCAGCTTACCAGGAAACTATGGCTACACCTTC. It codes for CASSLPGNYGYTF.

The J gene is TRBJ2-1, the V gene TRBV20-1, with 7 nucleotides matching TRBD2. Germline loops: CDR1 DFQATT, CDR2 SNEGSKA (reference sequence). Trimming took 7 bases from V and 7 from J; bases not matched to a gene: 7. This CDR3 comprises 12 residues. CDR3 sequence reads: CSGAGSGNEQFF. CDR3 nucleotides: TGCAGTGGAGCGGGATCGGGGAATGAGCAGTTCTTC.

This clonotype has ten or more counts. The CDR3 sequence: CSAAARFGDTQYF. CDR3 coding DNA: TGCAGTGCAGCGGCGCGTTTTGGAGATACGCAGTATTTT. The rearrangement joins TRBV20-1 to TRBJ2-3; D possibly corresponds to TRBD2 (5 bases). Trimming left V 6 bases short and J 5 bases short, with 15 bases between. Germline V gene lookup returns CDR1 DFQATT and CDR2 SNEGSKA (reference sequence). This CDR3 has 13 residues.

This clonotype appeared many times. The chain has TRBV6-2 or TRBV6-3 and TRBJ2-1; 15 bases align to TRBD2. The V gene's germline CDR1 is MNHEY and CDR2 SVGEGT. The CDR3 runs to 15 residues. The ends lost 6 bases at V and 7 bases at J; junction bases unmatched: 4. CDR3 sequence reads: CASRDGTSGGNEQFF. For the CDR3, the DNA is TGTGCCAGCAGGGACGGGACTAGCGGGGGGAATGAGCAGTTCTTC.

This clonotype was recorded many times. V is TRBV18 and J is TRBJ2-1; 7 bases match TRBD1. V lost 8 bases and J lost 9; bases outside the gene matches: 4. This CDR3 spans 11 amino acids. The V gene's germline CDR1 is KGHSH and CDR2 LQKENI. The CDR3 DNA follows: TGTGCCAGCCGGACAGGTATTGAGCAGTTCTTC. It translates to CASRTGIEQFF.

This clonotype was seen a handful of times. CDR3 protein: CSARELAEARDEQFF. In DNA, the CDR3 is TGCAGTGCTAGAGAATTAGCGGAAGCTAGGGATGAGCAGTTCTTC. The rearrangement joins TRBV20-1 to TRBJ2-1; weak D call: TRBD2 (6 bases). The V end was cut by 0 bases, the J end by 8 bases, with 17 bases between. CDR3 length equals 15 residues. CDR1 is DFQATT, CDR2 SNEGSKA, per germline (reference sequence).

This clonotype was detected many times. As DNA, the CDR3 is TGTGCCAGCAGCCACAGGGGTGCTAATGAAAAACTGTTTTTT. Its translation: CASSHRGANEKLFF. The chain joins TRBV3-1 to TRBJ1-4; tentative D call: TRBD1 (6 bases). Trimming left V 3 bases short and J 3 bases short, with 8 bases between. CDR3 length: 14 residues. CDR1 and CDR2 from the germline V gene are LGHDT and YNNKEL (reference sequence).

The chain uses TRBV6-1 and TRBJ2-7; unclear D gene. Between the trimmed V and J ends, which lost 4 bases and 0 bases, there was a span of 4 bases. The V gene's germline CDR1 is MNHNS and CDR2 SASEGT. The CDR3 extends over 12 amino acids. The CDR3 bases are TGTGCCAGCAGTGCTCACTCCTACGAGCAGTACTTC. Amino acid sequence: CASSAHSYEQYF.

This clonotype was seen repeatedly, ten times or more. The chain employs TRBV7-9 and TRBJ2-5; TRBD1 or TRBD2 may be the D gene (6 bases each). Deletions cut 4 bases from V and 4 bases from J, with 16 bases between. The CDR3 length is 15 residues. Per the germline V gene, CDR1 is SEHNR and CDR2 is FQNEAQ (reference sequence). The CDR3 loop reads CASSWGDGGRETQYF. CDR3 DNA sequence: TGTGCCAGCAGCTGGGGTGATGGGGGGCGAGAGACCCAGTACTTC.

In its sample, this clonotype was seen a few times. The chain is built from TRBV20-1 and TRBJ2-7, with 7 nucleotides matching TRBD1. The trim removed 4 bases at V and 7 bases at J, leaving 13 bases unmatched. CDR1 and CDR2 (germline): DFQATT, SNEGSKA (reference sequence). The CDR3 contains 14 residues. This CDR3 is CSAKERVRGWEQYF. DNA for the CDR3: TGCAGTGCTAAAGAGAGGGTCAGGGGGTGGGAGCAGTACTTC.

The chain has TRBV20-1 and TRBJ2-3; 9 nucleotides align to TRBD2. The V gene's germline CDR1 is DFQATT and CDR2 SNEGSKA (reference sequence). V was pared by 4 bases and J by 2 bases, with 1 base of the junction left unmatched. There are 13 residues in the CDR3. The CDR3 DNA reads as TGCAGTGCTACTAGCGGGGTCACAGATACGCAGTATTTT. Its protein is CSATSGVTDTQYF.

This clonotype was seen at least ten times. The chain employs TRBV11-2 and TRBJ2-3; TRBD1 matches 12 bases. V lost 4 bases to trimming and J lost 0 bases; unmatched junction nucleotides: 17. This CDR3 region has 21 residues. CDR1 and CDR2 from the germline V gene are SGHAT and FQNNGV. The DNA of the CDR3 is TGTGCCAGCAGCTACCGACAAACCGGGACAGGGGGCGGAACTAGCACAGATACGCAGTATTTT. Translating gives CASSYRQTGTGGGTSTDTQYF. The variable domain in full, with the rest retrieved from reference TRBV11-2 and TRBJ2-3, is EAGVAQSPRYKIIEKRQSVAFWCNPISGHATLYWYQQILGQGPKLLIQFQNNGVVDDSQLPKDRFSAERLKGVDSTLKIQPAKLEDSAVYLCASSYRQTGTGGGTSTDTQYFGPGTRLTVL.

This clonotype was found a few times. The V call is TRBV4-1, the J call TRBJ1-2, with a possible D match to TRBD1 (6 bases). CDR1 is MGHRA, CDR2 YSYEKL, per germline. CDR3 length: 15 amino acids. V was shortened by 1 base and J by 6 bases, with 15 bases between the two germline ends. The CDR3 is CASSQVATGRNGYTF. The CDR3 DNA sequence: TGCGCCAGCAGCCAAGTAGCGACAGGCCGGAATGGCTACACCTTC.